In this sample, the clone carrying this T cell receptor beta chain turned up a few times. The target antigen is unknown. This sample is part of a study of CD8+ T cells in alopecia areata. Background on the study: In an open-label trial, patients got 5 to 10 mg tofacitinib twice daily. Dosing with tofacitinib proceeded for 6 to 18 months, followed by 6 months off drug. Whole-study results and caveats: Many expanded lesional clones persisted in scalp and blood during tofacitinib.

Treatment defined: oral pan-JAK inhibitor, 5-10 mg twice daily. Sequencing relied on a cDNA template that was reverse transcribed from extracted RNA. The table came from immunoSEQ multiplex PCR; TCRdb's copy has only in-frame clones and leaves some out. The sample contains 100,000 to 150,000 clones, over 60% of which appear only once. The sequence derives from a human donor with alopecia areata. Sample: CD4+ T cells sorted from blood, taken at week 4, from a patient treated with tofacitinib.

CDR3 nucleotide sequence: TGTGCCAGCAGTCCTGCTCTCGGGCAGGGGTCCTACGAGCAGTACTTC. Amino acid sequence: CASSPALGQGSYEQYF. This sequence joins TRBV25-1 and TRBJ2-7; D is perhaps TRBD1 (6 bases). The germline V gene has CDR1 MGHDK and CDR2 SYGVNS. V was clipped by 5 bases and J by 1 base, with 18 bases between them. The CDR3 covers 16 residues.